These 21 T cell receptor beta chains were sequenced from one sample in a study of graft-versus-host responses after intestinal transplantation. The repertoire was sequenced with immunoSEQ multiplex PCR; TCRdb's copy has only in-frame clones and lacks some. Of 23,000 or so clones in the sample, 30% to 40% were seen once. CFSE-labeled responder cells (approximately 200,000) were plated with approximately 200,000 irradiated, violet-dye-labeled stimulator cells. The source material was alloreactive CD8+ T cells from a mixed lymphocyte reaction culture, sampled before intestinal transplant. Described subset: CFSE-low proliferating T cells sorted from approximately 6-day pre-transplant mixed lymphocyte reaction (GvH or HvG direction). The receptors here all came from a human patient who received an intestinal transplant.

CDR3 DNA: TGTGCCAGTAGTCCCCTGACTCTAGCACGTCAGCCCCAGCATTTT. It is translated as CASSPLTLARQPQHF. The gene calls are TRBV19 and TRBJ1-5, with D uncertain. V lost 5 bases and J lost 6, with 17 bases in between. The CDR3 contains 15 residues. Germline V gives CDR1 LNHDA, CDR2 SQIVND (reference sequence).

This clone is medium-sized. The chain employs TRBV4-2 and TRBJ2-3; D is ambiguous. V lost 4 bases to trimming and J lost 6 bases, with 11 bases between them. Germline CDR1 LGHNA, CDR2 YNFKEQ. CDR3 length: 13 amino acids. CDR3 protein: CASSLPGSDTQYF. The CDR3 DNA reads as TGTGCCAGCAGCCTCCCCGGGTCGGATACGCAGTATTTT.

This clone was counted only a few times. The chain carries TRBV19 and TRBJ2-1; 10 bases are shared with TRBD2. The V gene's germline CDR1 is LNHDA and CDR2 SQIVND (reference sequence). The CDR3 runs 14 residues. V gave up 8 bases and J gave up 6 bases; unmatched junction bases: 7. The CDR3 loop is CASRAGGSGNEQFF. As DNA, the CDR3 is TGTGCCAGTCGAGCGGGAGGGTCGGGCAATGAGCAGTTCTTC.

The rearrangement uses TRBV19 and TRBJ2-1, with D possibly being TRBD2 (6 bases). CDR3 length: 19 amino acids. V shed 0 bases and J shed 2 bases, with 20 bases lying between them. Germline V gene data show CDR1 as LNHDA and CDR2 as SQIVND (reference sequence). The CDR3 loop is CASSIDRLPGLPAYNEQFF. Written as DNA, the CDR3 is TGTGCCAGTAGTATAGATCGCCTACCCGGACTACCGGCCTACAATGAGCAGTTCTTC.

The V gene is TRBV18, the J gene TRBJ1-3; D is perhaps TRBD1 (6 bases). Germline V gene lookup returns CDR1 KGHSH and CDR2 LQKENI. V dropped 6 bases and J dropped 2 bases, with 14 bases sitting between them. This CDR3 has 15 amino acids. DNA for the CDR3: TGTGCCAGCTCCCACGAGGGGGTCCCTGGAAACACCATATATTTT. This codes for CASSHEGVPGNTIYF.

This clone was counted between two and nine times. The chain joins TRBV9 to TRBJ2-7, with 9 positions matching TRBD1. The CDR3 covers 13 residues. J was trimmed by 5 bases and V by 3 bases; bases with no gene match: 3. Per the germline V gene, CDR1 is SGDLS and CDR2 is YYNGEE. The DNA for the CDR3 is TGTGCCAGCAGCGGACAGGGGGATAACGAGCAGTACTTC. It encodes CASSGQGDNEQYF.

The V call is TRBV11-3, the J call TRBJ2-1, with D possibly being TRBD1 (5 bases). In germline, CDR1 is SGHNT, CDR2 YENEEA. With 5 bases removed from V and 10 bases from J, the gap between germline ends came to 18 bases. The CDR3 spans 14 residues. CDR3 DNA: TGTGCCAGCAGCCCATTCCGCGAACGACAGGAGCAGTTCTTC. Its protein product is CASSPFRERQEQFF.

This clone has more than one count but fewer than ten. This chain's CDR3 is CASSTGQGTGELFF. CDR3 in DNA: TGTGCCAGTAGTACGGGACAGGGAACCGGGGAGCTGTTTTTT. V and J are TRBV19 and TRBJ2-2; the match to TRBD1 covers 9 bases. Per the germline V gene, CDR1 is LNHDA and CDR2 is SQIVND (reference sequence). Germline trimming cut 4 bases from V and 5 bases from J; bases unmatched to any gene: 2. The CDR3 runs to 14 residues.

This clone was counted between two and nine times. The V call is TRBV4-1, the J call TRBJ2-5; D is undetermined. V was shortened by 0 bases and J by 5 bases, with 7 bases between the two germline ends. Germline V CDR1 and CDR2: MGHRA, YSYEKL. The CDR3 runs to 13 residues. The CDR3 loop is CASSQDDVETQYF. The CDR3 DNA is TGCGCCAGCAGCCAAGATGATGTTGAGACCCAGTACTTC.

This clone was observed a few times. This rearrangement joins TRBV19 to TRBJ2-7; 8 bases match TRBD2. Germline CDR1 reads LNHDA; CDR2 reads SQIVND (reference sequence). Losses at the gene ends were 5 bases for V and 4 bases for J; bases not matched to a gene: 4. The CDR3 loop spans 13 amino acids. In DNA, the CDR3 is TGTGCCAGTAGTCCAGCGGGGGTTTACGAGCAGTACTTC. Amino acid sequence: CASSPAGVYEQYF. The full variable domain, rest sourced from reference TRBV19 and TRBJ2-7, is DGGITQSPKYLFRKEGQNVTLSCEQNLNHDAMYWYRQDPGQGLRLIYYSQIVNDFQKGDIAEGYSVSREKKESFPLTVTSAQKNPTAFYLCASSPAGVYEQYFGPGTRLTVT.

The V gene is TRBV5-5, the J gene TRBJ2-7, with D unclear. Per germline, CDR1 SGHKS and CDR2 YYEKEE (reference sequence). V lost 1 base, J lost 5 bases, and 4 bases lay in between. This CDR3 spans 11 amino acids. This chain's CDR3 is CASSLSNEQYF. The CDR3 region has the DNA TGTGCCAGCAGCTTGAGTAACGAGCAGTACTTC.

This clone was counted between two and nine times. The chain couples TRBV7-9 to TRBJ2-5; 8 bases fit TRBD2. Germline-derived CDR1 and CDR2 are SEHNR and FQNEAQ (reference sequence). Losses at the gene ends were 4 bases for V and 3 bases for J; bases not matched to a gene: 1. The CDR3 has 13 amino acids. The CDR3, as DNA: TGTGCCAGCAGCTATAGCGGGGAAGAGACCCAGTACTTC. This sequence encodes CASSYSGEETQYF.

CDR3 nucleotide sequence: TGTGCCAGCAGCGATACAGGGCCCGAGCAGTACTTC. It translates to CASSDTGPEQYF. The chain joins TRBV7-6 to TRBJ2-7, with D maybe TRBD1 (6 bases). The CDR3 has 12 residues. CDR1 and CDR2 (germline): SGHVS, FNYEAQ. Trimming pared 5 bases from V and 6 bases from J, leaving 11 bases between.

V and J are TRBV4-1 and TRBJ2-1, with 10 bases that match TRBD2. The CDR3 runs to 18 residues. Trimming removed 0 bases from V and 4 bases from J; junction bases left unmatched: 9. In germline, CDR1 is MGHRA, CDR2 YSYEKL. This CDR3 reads CASSQDPQRGGRYNEQFF. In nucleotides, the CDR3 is TGCGCCAGCAGCCAAGACCCCCAGCGGGGGGGCCGGTACAATGAGCAGTTCTTC.

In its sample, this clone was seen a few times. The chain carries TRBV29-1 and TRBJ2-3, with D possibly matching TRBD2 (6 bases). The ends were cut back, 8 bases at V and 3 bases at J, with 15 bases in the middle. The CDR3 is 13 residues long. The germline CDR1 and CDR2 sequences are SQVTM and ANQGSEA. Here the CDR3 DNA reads TGCAGCTTCCTGGCGGGAAATACAGATACGCAGTATTTT. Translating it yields CSFLAGNTDTQYF.

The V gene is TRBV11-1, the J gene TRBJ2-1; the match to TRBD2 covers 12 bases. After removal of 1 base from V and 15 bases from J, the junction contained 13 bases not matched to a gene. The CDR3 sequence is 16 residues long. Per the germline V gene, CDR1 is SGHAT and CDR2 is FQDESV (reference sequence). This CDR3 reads CASSLEARLAGVPRFF. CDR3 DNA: TGTGCCAGCAGCTTAGAGGCGAGACTAGCGGGAGTCCCCCGGTTCTTC.

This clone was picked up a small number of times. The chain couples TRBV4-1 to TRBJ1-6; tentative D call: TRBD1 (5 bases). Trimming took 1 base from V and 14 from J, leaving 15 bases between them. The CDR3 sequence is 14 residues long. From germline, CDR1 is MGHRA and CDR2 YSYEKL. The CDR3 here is CASSQVAGPRALHF. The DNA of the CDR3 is TGCGCCAGCAGCCAAGTGGCAGGGCCAAGGGCCCTCCACTTT.

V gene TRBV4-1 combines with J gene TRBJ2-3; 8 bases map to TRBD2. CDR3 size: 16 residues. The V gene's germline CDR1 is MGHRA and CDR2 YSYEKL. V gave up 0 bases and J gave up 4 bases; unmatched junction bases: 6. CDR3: CASSQDPGGNPDTQYF. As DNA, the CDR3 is TGCGCCAGCAGCCAAGATCCGGGAGGGAATCCAGATACGCAGTATTTT.

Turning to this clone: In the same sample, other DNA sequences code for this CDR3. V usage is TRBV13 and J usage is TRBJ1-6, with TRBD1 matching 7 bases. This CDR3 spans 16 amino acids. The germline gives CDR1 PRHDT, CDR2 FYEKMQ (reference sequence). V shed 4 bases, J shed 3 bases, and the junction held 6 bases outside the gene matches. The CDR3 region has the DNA TGTGCCAGCAGCTCGACAGGGAAGGGCTATAATTCACCCCTCCACTTT. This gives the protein CASSSTGKGYNSPLHF.

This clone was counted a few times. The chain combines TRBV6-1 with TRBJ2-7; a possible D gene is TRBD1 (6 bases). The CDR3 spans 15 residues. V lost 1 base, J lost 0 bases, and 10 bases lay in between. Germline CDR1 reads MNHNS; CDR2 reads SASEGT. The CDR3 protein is CASSEVGTSSYEQYF. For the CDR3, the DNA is TGTGCCAGCAGTGAAGTCGGGACAAGCTCCTACGAGCAGTACTTC.

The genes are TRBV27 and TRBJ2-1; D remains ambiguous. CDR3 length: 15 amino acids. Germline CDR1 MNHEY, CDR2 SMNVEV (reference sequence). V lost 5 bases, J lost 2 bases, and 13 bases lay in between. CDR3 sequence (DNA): TGTGCCAGCAGTCCACTCCCCCTCGCCTACAATGAGCAGTTCTTC. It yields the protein CASSPLPLAYNEQFF.